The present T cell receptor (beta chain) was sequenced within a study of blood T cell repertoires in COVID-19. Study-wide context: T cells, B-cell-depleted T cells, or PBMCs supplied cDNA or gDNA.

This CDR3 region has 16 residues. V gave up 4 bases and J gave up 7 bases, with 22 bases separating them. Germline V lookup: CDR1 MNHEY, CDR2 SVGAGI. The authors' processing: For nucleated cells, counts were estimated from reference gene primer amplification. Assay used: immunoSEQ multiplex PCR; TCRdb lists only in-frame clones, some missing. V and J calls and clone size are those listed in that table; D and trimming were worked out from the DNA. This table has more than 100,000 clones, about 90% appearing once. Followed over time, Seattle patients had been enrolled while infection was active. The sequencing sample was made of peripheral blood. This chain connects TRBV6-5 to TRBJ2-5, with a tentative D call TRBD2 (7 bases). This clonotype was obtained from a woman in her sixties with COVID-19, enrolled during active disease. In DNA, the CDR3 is TGTGCCAGCAGTTCCCCCAGGAGGGGGGGCCCGGGGACCCAGTACTTC. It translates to CASSSPRRGGPGTQYF.